This T cell receptor (beta chain) is drawn from a study of persistence of HIV-infected CD4 T cells. Whole-study results and caveats: CMV- and Gag-responding cells had lower TCRbeta richness than CD3/CD28-responding cells.

As regards this clone: What it binds is not known.

The libraries were made with immunoSEQ version 4 in survey mode. The table came from immunoSEQ multiplex PCR; TCRdb's copy has only in-frame clones and leaves some out. The sample lists about 41,000 clones; about 84% were seen once. An overlapping HIV-1 Gag peptide pool stimulated these cells at roughly 1 ug/peptide/mL. CD40L/CD69 double-negative CD45RO-high memory CD4+ T cells were collected. Donors had CD4+ T cell counts above 400 cells/uL and were CMV-seropositive. Sample: CD4+ T cells sorted from PBMCs after roughly 18-hour stimulation, taken from a patient who received antiretroviral therapy. This receptor was obtained from an adult man with HIV who was CMV-seropositive.

CDR3 protein: CASSLGTGGYGYTF. CDR3 DNA sequence: TGTGCCAGCAGCCTGGGGACGGGCGGCTATGGCTACACCTTC. The rearrangement uses TRBV7-9 and TRBJ1-2; a weak D match, TRBD1 (5 bases). CDR3 length: 14 amino acids. Trimming removed 5 bases from V and 4 bases from J, with 14 bases in between. Looked up from germline, CDR1 is SEHNR and CDR2 is FQNEAQ (reference sequence).